The clone carrying this T cell receptor (beta chain) turned up a few times. From RNA transcripts, TCR beta CDR3 regions were amplified. A set of HTBI primers served as the primers for a first-round RT-PCR of the TCR CDR3. TCRdb redid the calling of the multiplex PCR reads with MiXCR, one entry per CDR3 protein. The profile shows hundreds of thousands of distinct CDR3 sequences, around 15% of them singletons. The record originates from a study of T cells in Graves' hyperthyroidism and ophthalmopathy. V was clipped by 7 bases and J by 0 bases; unmatched bases: 16. This CDR3 region has 19 residues. Germline CDR1 is SEHNR and CDR2 is FQNEAQ (reference sequence).

Sequenced input: blood. This sequence joins TRBV7-9 and TRBJ1-4, with 8 nucleotides matching TRBD1. This TCR was recovered from a woman aged 18-29 years with Graves' hyperthyroidism. CDR3 protein: CASNDPDREGVATNEKLFF. In DNA, the CDR3 is TGTGCCAGCAACGACCCGGACAGGGAAGGGGTGGCAACTAATGAAAAACTGTTTTTT. The complete variable domain, with remaining parts taken from reference TRBV7-9 and TRBJ1-4, reads DTGVSQNPRHKITKRGQNVTFRCDPISEHNRLYWYRQTLGQGPEFLTYFQNEAQLEKSRLLSDRFSAERPKGSFSTLEIQRTEQGDSAMYLCASNDPDREGVATNEKLFFGSGTQLSVL.